The 31 T cell receptor beta chains in this list originate from one sample, sequenced in a study of OX40 agonist ivuxolimab in advanced cancers. The data were produced by immunoSEQ multiplex PCR, yet TCRdb's version contains in-frame clones alone and is incomplete. This table has around 63,000 clones, 80% to 90% appearing once. Sequencing was performed on CD4+ or CD8+ T cells sorted from blood, taken in a trial of the OX40 agonist ivuxolimab. Receptors originate from an adult with an advanced solid tumor such as melanoma, head and neck, liver or kidney cancer.

This clone has more than one count but fewer than ten. The chain recombines TRBV28 with TRBJ2-2; 15 bases align to TRBD2. CDR3 length equals 18 residues. CDR1 is MDHEN and CDR2 is SYDVKM in the germline V gene. Losses at the gene ends were 7 bases for V and 4 bases for J; bases not matched to a gene: 10. The CDR3 nucleotides are TGTGCCAGCACGCGACCGGGACTAGCGGGAGGAAGCACCGGGGAGCTGTTTTTT. Translation: CASTRPGLAGGSTGELFF.

The V and J genes are TRBV5-1 and TRBJ2-3; 10 bases are a match to TRBD2. The CDR3 spans 16 residues. The ends lost 0 bases at V and 3 bases at J; junction bases unmatched: 4. Germline CDR1 and CDR2: SGHRS and YFSETQ. This CDR3 is CASSLGPAGGTDTQYF. DNA for the CDR3: TGCGCCAGCAGCTTGGGGCCAGCGGGAGGGACAGATACGCAGTATTTT.

The chain uses TRBV9 and TRBJ2-7, with D perhaps TRBD2 (5 bases). The CDR3 runs 15 residues. Germline loops: CDR1 SGDLS, CDR2 YYNGEE. Trimming stripped 0 bases from V and 2 bases from J, with 12 bases between. The DNA for the CDR3 is TGTGCCAGCAGCGTAGGACCAGTGGGAGCCTACGAGCAGTACTTC. This encodes CASSVGPVGAYEQYF. Filled out from reference TRBV9 and TRBJ2-7, the complete variable domain reads DSGVTQTPKHLITATGQRVTLRCSPRSGDLSVYWYQQSLDQGLQFLIQYYNGEERAKGNILERFSAQQFPDLHSELNLSSLELGDSALYFCASSVGPVGAYEQYFGPGTRLTVT.

The chain has TRBV5-6 and TRBJ2-1; TRBD2 might be the D (6 bases). This CDR3 is built from 15 residues. Germline loops: CDR1 SGHDT, CDR2 YYEEEE. The V end lost 6 bases, the J end lost 0 bases, and 13 bases lay between the germline ends. The CDR3 sequence is CASTVGGSSYNEQFF. The CDR3 region has the DNA TGTGCCAGCACCGTGGGAGGCAGCTCCTACAATGAGCAGTTCTTC.

V and J are TRBV5-5 and TRBJ2-5, with 7 positions matching TRBD2. The CDR3 contains 15 residues. Germline V gene sequence: CDR1 SGHKS, CDR2 YYEKEE (reference sequence). V lost 3 bases, J lost 5 bases, and 10 bases stayed unmatched. The CDR3 coding sequence is TGTGCCAGCAGCTACTGGGCTAGCGGTGGGGAGACCCAGTACTTC. Translated, it gives CASSYWASGGETQYF.

The chain combines TRBV30 with TRBJ1-6; 9 bases are shared with TRBD1. Germline V gene sequence: CDR1 GTSNPN, CDR2 SVGIG (reference sequence). This CDR3 is 14 amino acids long. The V and J ends lost 1 base and 5 bases, in that order; junction bases with no gene match: 0. CDR3: CAWSGTGDNSPLHF. CDR3 coding DNA: TGTGCCTGGAGTGGGACAGGGGATAATTCACCCCTCCACTTT.

This chain joins TRBV28 and TRBJ1-5; D is undetermined. The CDR3 sequence is 14 residues long. Germline V gives CDR1 MDHEN, CDR2 SYDVKM. The V and J ends lost 3 bases and 5 bases respectively, with 11 bases between them. The CDR3 nucleotides are TGTGCCAGCAGTTTTGGCGTCGGCGATCAGCCCCAGCATTTT. It is translated as CASSFGVGDQPQHF.

The chain carries TRBV7-8 and TRBJ2-1, with TRBD2 identical over 14 bases. CDR1 and CDR2 (germline): SGHVS, FQNEAQ. The CDR3 loop spans 17 amino acids. Unmatched junction bases numbered 18, after V lost 5 bases and J lost 15 bases. The CDR3 DNA reads as TGTGCCAGCAGCCCCAGACTAGCGGGAGGGCCAACGGACAGGACGTTCTTC. Protein sequence: CASSPRLAGGPTDRTFF.

V usage is TRBV28 and J usage is TRBJ2-7, with 9 bases fitting TRBD2. The germline V gene encodes CDR1 MDHEN and CDR2 SYDVKM. The length of the CDR3 is 15 residues. With V trimmed by 6 bases and J by 2 bases, 8 bases remained unmatched. Here the CDR3 DNA reads TGTGCCAGCAGCACGACTAGCGGCCTAACCTACGAGCAGTACTTC. This gives the protein CASSTTSGLTYEQYF.

This CDR3 reads CASSYSRGARYEQYF. CDR3 nucleotides: TGTGCCAGCAGTTACTCACGGGGAGCCCGCTACGAGCAGTACTTC. This chain links TRBV6-5 with TRBJ2-7, with D perhaps matching TRBD2 (5 bases). The CDR3 sequence is 15 residues long. The germline V gene has CDR1 MNHEY and CDR2 SVGAGI. Trimming took off 0 bases at V and 3 bases at J, with 12 bases between the two ends.

This clone was seen a single time. V usage is TRBV10-3 and J usage is TRBJ2-5; 8 nucleotides match TRBD1. The germline gives CDR1 ENHRY, CDR2 SYGVKD. V lost 6 bases, J lost 5 bases, and 8 bases stayed unmatched. This CDR3 is built from 14 residues. CDR3 amino acids: CAIRGTGGHETQYF. For the CDR3, the DNA is TGTGCCATCAGAGGGACAGGTGGGCACGAGACCCAGTACTTC.

The J gene is TRBJ2-7, the V gene TRBV18, with TRBD2 matching 13 bases. From germline, CDR1 is KGHSH and CDR2 LQKENI. J lost 3 bases, V lost 3 bases, and 2 bases had no gene match. The CDR3 is 15 amino acids. CDR3 region: CASSPRTSGSYEQYF. The CDR3 coding sequence is TGTGCCAGCTCACCGAGGACTAGCGGGAGCTACGAGCAGTACTTC.

This clone was recorded only once. V and J are TRBV5-4 and TRBJ2-7; possible D gene TRBD1, 5 bases. V was shortened by 4 bases and J by 3 bases, with 8 bases between the two germline ends. The V gene's germline CDR1 is SGHNT and CDR2 YYREEE (reference sequence). The CDR3 covers 12 residues. The CDR3 loop reads CASSTQGYEQYF. The CDR3 nucleotides read TGTGCCAGCAGCACCCAGGGCTACGAGCAGTACTTC.

The chain couples TRBV30 to TRBJ1-5; maybe TRBD1 (6 bases). The CDR3 loop spans 16 amino acids. Per the germline V gene, CDR1 is GTSNPN and CDR2 is SVGIG (reference sequence). Between the trimmed V and J ends, which lost 2 bases and 4 bases, there was a span of 18 bases. The CDR3 protein is CAWSLGEQGRNQPQHF. In DNA form, the CDR3 reads TGTGCCTGGAGTCTCGGGGAACAGGGAAGAAATCAGCCCCAGCATTTT.

This clone was detected ten times or more. The chain has TRBV6-5 and TRBJ1-2, with D uncertain. Trimming stripped 4 bases from V and 0 bases from J, with 6 bases between. This CDR3 has 13 amino acids. Looked up from germline, CDR1 is MNHEY and CDR2 is SVGAGI. The CDR3 region has the DNA TGTGCCAGCAGTTCACAGTCTAACTATGGCTACACCTTC. This codes for CASSSQSNYGYTF.

The V call is TRBV11-2, the J call TRBJ2-7; TRBD1 matches at 8 bases. V lost 5 bases, J lost 5 bases, and 2 bases stayed unmatched. The CDR3 extends over 12 amino acids. The germline gives CDR1 SGHAT, CDR2 FQNNGV. This CDR3 is CASSKTGDEQYF. In DNA form, the CDR3 reads TGTGCCAGCAGCAAGACAGGGGACGAGCAGTACTTC. The entire variable domain, with the rest obtained from reference TRBV11-2 and TRBJ2-7, is as follows: EAGVAQSPRYKIIEKRQSVAFWCNPISGHATLYWYQQILGQGPKLLIQFQNNGVVDDSQLPKDRFSAERLKGVDSTLKIQPAKLEDSAVYLCASSKTGDEQYFGPGTRLTVT.

The chain recombines TRBV6-6 with TRBJ1-1; 7 bases fit TRBD1. The CDR3 runs to 14 residues. Germline CDR1 is MNHNY and CDR2 is SVGAGI (reference sequence). Trimming at V came to 6 bases and at J to 0 bases, leaving 4 bases not matched to a gene. The DNA for the CDR3 is TGTGCCAGCAGCGCACAGGGGATGAACACTGAAGCTTTCTTT. Its translation is CASSAQGMNTEAFF.

The V call is TRBV6-6, the J call TRBJ2-7; 8 nucleotides line up with TRBD2. From germline, CDR1 is MNHNY and CDR2 SVGAGI (reference sequence). The V and J ends lost 6 bases and 2 bases, in that order; junction bases with no gene match: 9. This CDR3 has 15 amino acids. The CDR3 protein is CASSSRLAPTYEQYF. As DNA, the CDR3 is TGTGCCAGCAGCTCCAGACTAGCGCCCACCTACGAGCAGTACTTC.

The chain joins TRBV6-1 to TRBJ2-5; 8 bases line up with TRBD1. The germline V gene encodes CDR1 MNHNS and CDR2 SASEGT. V lost 4 bases, J lost 4 bases, and 11 bases stayed unmatched. The CDR3 extends over 16 amino acids. The CDR3 protein is CASSASPDRVRETQYF. CDR3 bases: TGTGCCAGCAGTGCATCCCCGGACAGGGTGAGAGAGACCCAGTACTTC.

The chain uses TRBV28 and TRBJ2-3; 10 positions match TRBD2. The CDR3 extends over 15 amino acids. Germline CDR1 and CDR2: MDHEN and SYDVKM. J was trimmed by 0 bases and V by 7 bases; bases with no gene match: 4. The CDR3 coding sequence is TGTGCCAGCATCACTAGCGGGGCTAGCACAGATACGCAGTATTTT. This sequence encodes CASITSGASTDTQYF.

The chain joins TRBV12-2 to TRBJ2-1; the tabulated D call, TRBD2, remains unverified against the DNA. TRBV12-2 is termed a pseudogene. The CDR3 extends over 16 amino acids. The CDR3 DNA reads as TGTGCAAGTCGCTTAGCGTCGGTAGCGGGACCCAATGAGCAGTTCTTC. The encoded protein is CASRLASVAGPNEQFF.

The chain employs TRBV4-2 and TRBJ1-1; D is possibly TRBD1 (5 bases). The CDR3 runs 15 residues. Trimming stripped 1 base from V and 4 bases from J, with 13 bases between. Germline V gene sequence: CDR1 LGHNA, CDR2 YNFKEQ. The DNA for the CDR3 is TGTGCCAGCAGCCAAGGGGGAACAGGCGGCACTGAAGCTTTCTTT. Protein: CASSQGGTGGTEAFF.

The chain combines TRBV19 with TRBJ2-1, with TRBD1 matching over 9 bases. Per germline, CDR1 LNHDA and CDR2 SQIVND (reference sequence). After removal of 4 bases from V and 8 bases from J, the junction contained 6 bases not matched to a gene. The CDR3 extends over 14 amino acids. Written as DNA, the CDR3 is TGTGCCAGTAGTAGCGGGACAGGGAGCTATGAGCAGTTCTTC. It is translated as CASSSGTGSYEQFF.

The rearrangement joins TRBV19 to TRBJ2-7, with D perhaps matching TRBD1 (5 bases). The CDR3 totals 14 residues. In germline, CDR1 is LNHDA, CDR2 SQIVND (reference sequence). Trimming took 3 bases from V and 2 from J, leaving 11 bases between them. CDR3: CASSIGVGAYEQYF. The CDR3 coding sequence is TGTGCCAGTAGTATTGGGGTAGGGGCCTACGAGCAGTACTTC. The whole variable domain, filled in from reference TRBV19 and TRBJ2-7, reads DGGITQSPKYLFRKEGQNVTLSCEQNLNHDAMYWYRQDPGQGLRLIYYSQIVNDFQKGDIAEGYSVSREKKESFPLTVTSAQKNPTAFYLCASSIGVGAYEQYFGPGTRLTVT.

The chain carries TRBV15 and TRBJ2-3, with TRBD2 matching 7 bases. Trimming at V came to 1 base and at J to 6 bases, leaving 4 bases not matched to a gene. Per the germline V gene, CDR1 is LNHNV and CDR2 is YYDKDF (reference sequence). This CDR3 has 14 amino acids. The chain's CDR3 is CATSRAGGGDTQYF. Here the CDR3 DNA reads TGTGCCACCAGCAGAGCGGGGGGTGGGGATACGCAGTATTTT.

This chain links TRBV5-8 with TRBJ2-7, with no clear D. V was pared by 3 bases and J by 0 bases, with 16 bases between. There are 16 residues in the CDR3. CDR1 SGHTS and CDR2 YDEGEE come from the germline V gene. The CDR3 coding sequence is TGTGCCAGCAGCTCTTCGACCTTGCGGAGCTCCTACGAGCAGTACTTC. The encoded protein is CASSSSTLRSSYEQYF. Drawing the rest from reference TRBV5-8 and TRBJ2-7, the complete variable domain is EAGVTQSPTHLIKTRGQQATLRCSPISGHTSVYWYQQALGLGLQFLLWYDEGEERNRGNFPPRFSGRQFPNYSSELNVNALELEDSALYLCASSSSTLRSSYEQYFGPGTRLTVT.

The gene calls are TRBV6-5 and TRBJ2-7, with D uncertain. The germline CDR1 and CDR2 sequences are MNHEY and SVGAGI. Trimming cost V 0 bases and J 2 bases, with 14 bases left between them. The length of the CDR3 is 16 residues. The CDR3 nucleotides read TGTGCCAGCAGTTACTCGAATTATATGACTCCCTACGAGCAGTACTTC. Amino acids: CASSYSNYMTPYEQYF.

As DNA, the CDR3 is TGTGCCAGCACAAGGCTAGCGGGCTACAATGAGCAGTTCTTC. It is translated as CASTRLAGYNEQFF. The rearrangement uses TRBV6-5 and TRBJ2-1; TRBD2 matches 8 bases. There are 14 residues in the CDR3. V was clipped by 7 bases and J by 3 bases; unmatched bases: 5. CDR1 is MNHEY and CDR2 is SVGAGI in the germline V gene.

V is TRBV10-1 and J is TRBJ2-6, with 9 bases fitting TRBD1. After removal of 8 bases from V and 2 bases from J, the junction contained 7 bases not matched to a gene. CDR3 length: 16 amino acids. Germline V gene sequence: CDR1 WNHNN, CDR2 SYGVQD (reference sequence). This CDR3 is CASPGTGLTGANVLTF. CDR3 in DNA: TGCGCCAGCCCTGGGACAGGGCTTACTGGGGCCAACGTCCTGACTTTC.

This chain joins TRBV5-1 and TRBJ2-3, with D hard to call. This CDR3 contains 13 residues. Trimming cost V 4 bases and J 3 bases, with 9 bases left between them. Germline V gene data show CDR1 as SGHRS and CDR2 as YFSETQ. The CDR3 loop is CASSRTYTDTQYF. The CDR3 nucleotides are TGCGCCAGCAGCCGGACGTATACAGATACGCAGTATTTT. Full variable domain (outside the CDR3, taken from reference TRBV5-1 and TRBJ2-3): KAGVTQTPRYLIKTRGQQVTLSCSPISGHRSVSWYQQTPGQGLQFLFEYFSETQRNKGNFPGRFSGRQFSNSRSEMNVSTLELGDSALYLCASSRTYTDTQYFGPGTRLTVL.

CDR3 region: CASSESRGTGQFF. DNA for the CDR3: TGCGCCAGCAGTGAAAGTCGGGGGACAGGGCAGTTCTTC. J is TRBJ2-1 and V is TRBV10-1; 8 bases fit TRBD1. Trimming removed 3 bases from V and 12 bases from J; junction bases left unmatched: 7. From germline, CDR1 is WNHNN and CDR2 SYGVQD (reference sequence). The CDR3 is 13 amino acids.